Listed below are T cell receptor beta chains from one sample, sequenced in a study of neurological immune-mediated disorders. TCRdb recomputed calls from the 5' RACE reads with MiXCR, one row per CDR3 protein. The sample contains about 52,000 distinct CDR3 sequences, approximately 3.9% of which appear only once. Sequencing was carried out using PBMCs. Every receptor here comes from a man in his sixties with multiple sclerosis. The CDR3 runs from the conserved cysteine through the conserved F or W. Each record gives: clone size, J gene, V gene, CDR3 length, D gene, CDR3 DNA, CDR3 protein. A D gene is named only where the DNA matches it firmly. For some rows the clone size is stated as once, few or many, or as a class when expanded; others skip it.

clone size: many
J gene: TRBJ2-3
V gene: TRBV9
CDR3 length: 17
D gene: TRBD2
CDR3 DNA: TGTGCCAGCAGCGTCGTCCCACTAGCGGGGGGGACAGATACGCAGTATTTT
CDR3 protein: CASSVVPLAGGTDTQYF

clone size: few
J gene: TRBJ1-4
V gene: TRBV5-6
CDR3 length: 15
D gene: .
CDR3 DNA: TGTGCCAGCAGCTACCCGGGAAGGACTAATGAAAAACTGTTTTTT
CDR3 protein: CASSYPGRTNEKLFF

clone size: many
J gene: TRBJ2-7
V gene: TRBV20-1
CDR3 length: 17
D gene: TRBD2
CDR3 DNA: TGCAGTGCTAGAGATCCCCTAGCGGGAGGGATCTCCTACGAGCAGTACTTC
CDR3 protein: CSARDPLAGGISYEQYF

clone size: many
J gene: TRBJ1-4
V gene: TRBV6-5
CDR3 length: 14
D gene: .
CDR3 DNA: TGTGCCAGCAGTTACGGCGCAACTAATGAAAAACTGTTTTTT
CDR3 protein: CASSYGATNEKLFF

clone size: few
J gene: TRBJ2-7
V gene: TRBV3-1
CDR3 length: 12
D gene: .
CDR3 DNA: TGTGCCAGCAGCGTACTAGGATACGAGCAGTACTTC
CDR3 protein: CASSVLGYEQYF

clone size: many
J gene: TRBJ2-5
V gene: TRBV5-1
CDR3 length: 14
D gene: TRBD2
CDR3 DNA: TGCGCCAGCAGCGCTAGCGGGGGGGAAGAGACCCAGTACTTC
CDR3 protein: CASSASGGEETQYF

clone size: .
J gene: TRBJ2-7
V gene: TRBV29-1
CDR3 length: 13
D gene: .
CDR3 DNA: TGCAGCGTTGTTTTTGGGAGCAGCAAAGAGCAGTACTTC
CDR3 protein: CSVVFGSSKEQYF

clone size: many
J gene: TRBJ1-5
V gene: TRBV20-1
CDR3 length: 13
D gene: .
CDR3 DNA: TGCAGTGCCGCTCGGGGATTTGATCAGCCCCAGCATTTT
CDR3 protein: CSAARGFDQPQHF

clone size: many
J gene: TRBJ2-2
V gene: TRBV20-1
CDR3 length: 16
D gene: TRBD2
CDR3 DNA: TGCAGTGCTAGAGCTCGAGCGGGGGGCTACACCGGGGAGCTGTTTTTT
CDR3 protein: CSARARAGGYTGELFF

clone size: .
J gene: TRBJ2-2
V gene: TRBV2
CDR3 length: 13
D gene: .
CDR3 DNA: TGTGCCAGCGCCCGGGGGGACACCGGGGAGCCGTTTTTT
CDR3 protein: CASARGDTGEPFF

clone size: many
J gene: TRBJ2-1
V gene: TRBV11-2
CDR3 length: 14
D gene: TRBD2
CDR3 DNA: TGTGCCAGCAGCTTAATCAGCGGGGGCAATGAGCAGTTCTTC
CDR3 protein: CASSLISGGNEQFF

clone size: many
J gene: TRBJ2-7
V gene: TRBV20-1
CDR3 length: 15
D gene: TRBD2
CDR3 DNA: TGCAGTGCTAGCCCACTAGCGGGGGGCTCCTACGAGCAGTACTTC
CDR3 protein: CSASPLAGGSYEQYF

clone size: .
J gene: TRBJ1-5
V gene: TRBV20-1
CDR3 length: 13
D gene: .
CDR3 DNA: TGCAGTGCAGAAACAGAGAGCAATCAGCCCCAGCATTTT
CDR3 protein: CSAETESNQPQHF

clone size: many
J gene: TRBJ2-7
V gene: TRBV29-1
CDR3 length: 12
D gene: .
CDR3 DNA: TGCAGCGCGAGGGACGCCTCCTACGAGCAGTACTTC
CDR3 protein: CSARDASYEQYF

clone size: many
J gene: TRBJ2-2
V gene: TRBV5-1
CDR3 length: 14
D gene: .
CDR3 DNA: TGCGCCAGCAGCTTTGGAGAAGGGACCGGGGAGCTGTTTTTT
CDR3 protein: CASSFGEGTGELFF

clone size: many
J gene: TRBJ1-3
V gene: TRBV10-3
CDR3 length: 15
D gene: TRBD1
CDR3 DNA: TGTGCCATCAGCTCCGACAGGGGCTCTGGAAACACCATATATTTT
CDR3 protein: CAISSDRGSGNTIYF

clone size: many
J gene: TRBJ2-1
V gene: TRBV10-3
CDR3 length: 14
D gene: .
CDR3 DNA: TGTGCCGCCTCGGGGGGCACCGGGCCCAATGAGCAGTTCTTC
CDR3 protein: CAASGGTGPNEQFF

clone size: .
J gene: TRBJ1-1
V gene: TRBV14
CDR3 length: 15
D gene: .
CDR3 DNA: TGTGCCAGCAGCCAAGATTCAGGGTTAAACACTGAAGCTTTCTTT
CDR3 protein: CASSQDSGLNTEAFF

clone size: many
J gene: TRBJ1-2
V gene: TRBV20-1
CDR3 length: 15
D gene: TRBD1
CDR3 DNA: TGCAGCGGTTTTGAGGACAGGGTGTCTAGCTATGGCTACACCTTC
CDR3 protein: CSGFEDRVSSYGYTF

clone size: many
J gene: TRBJ1-1
V gene: TRBV7-2
CDR3 length: 15
D gene: TRBD1
CDR3 DNA: TGTGCCAGCAGTCTCCGGCAGGGGGGGGCCGCTGAAGCTTTCTTT
CDR3 protein: CASSLRQGGAAEAFF

clone size: few
J gene: TRBJ1-4
V gene: TRBV21-1
CDR3 length: 14
D gene: .
CDR3 DNA: TGTGCCAGCAGTGTCGGGTCAACTAATGAAAAACTGTTTTTT
CDR3 protein: CASSVGSTNEKLFF

clone size: few
J gene: TRBJ1-5
V gene: TRBV18
CDR3 length: 16
D gene: .
CDR3 DNA: TGTGCCAGCTCTATCCTCCCAGGATATAGCAATCAGCCCCAGCATTTT
CDR3 protein: CASSILPGYSNQPQHF

clone size: many
J gene: TRBJ1-2
V gene: TRBV27
CDR3 length: 14
D gene: .
CDR3 DNA: TGTGCCAGCAGTTTCGACAGTCTGGGTGGTGGCTACACCTTC
CDR3 protein: CASSFDSLGGGYTF

clone size: many
J gene: TRBJ1-5
V gene: TRBV12-3/TRBV12-4
CDR3 length: 14
D gene: TRBD1
CDR3 DNA: TGTGCCAGCAAAAAACAGGGGGGCAATCAGCCCCAGCATTTT
CDR3 protein: CASKKQGGNQPQHF